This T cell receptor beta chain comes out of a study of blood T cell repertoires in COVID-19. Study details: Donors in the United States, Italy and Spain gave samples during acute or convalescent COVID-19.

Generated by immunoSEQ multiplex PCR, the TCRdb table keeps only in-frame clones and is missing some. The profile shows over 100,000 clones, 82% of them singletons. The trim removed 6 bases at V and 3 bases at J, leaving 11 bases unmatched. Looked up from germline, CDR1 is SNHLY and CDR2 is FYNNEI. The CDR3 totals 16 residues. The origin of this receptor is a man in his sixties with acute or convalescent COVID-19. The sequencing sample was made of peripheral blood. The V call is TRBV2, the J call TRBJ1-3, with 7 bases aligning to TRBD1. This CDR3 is CASSPLEGAGGNTIYF. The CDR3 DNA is TGTGCCAGCAGCCCTCTTGAGGGGGCGGGTGGAAACACCATATATTTT.